A single sample gave rise to the 9 T cell receptor beta chains below, sequenced in a study of T-cell reconstitution after alpha-beta-depleted transplantation in children (dated by TCRdb to about 2016). The treatment or condition label corresponds to: allogeneic hematopoietic cell transplantation with graft depleted of TCRalphabeta T cells and CD19 B cells. Receptor libraries were prepared by PCR. The sequencer listed for this sample is Illumina HiSeq 2500. TCR libraries were prepared with molecular barcoding, using unique molecular identifiers to normalize TCRbeta repertoire quantification. Clones were called with MiXCR by TCRdb after fastp trimmed the public reads at Q25, and only in-frame beta chains were retained. For every CDR3 protein sequence, its rows merge into one entry that carries the most common genes and DNA. Present in this sample are around 440,000 distinct CDR3 sequences, 8% to 11% of which were seen just once. Jointly, the top ten make up 2% of the sample.

Source: PBMCs, taken before TCRalphabeta/CD19-depleted stem cell transplant. All receptors derive from a child aged 2-9 years with inherited bone marrow failure, due to receive a stem cell transplant.

This clonotype was picked up many times. The chain employs TRBV28 and TRBJ1-2; perhaps TRBD1 as D (6 bases). Trimming took off 3 bases at V and 4 bases at J, with 18 bases between the two ends. Germline V gives CDR1 MDHEN, CDR2 SYDVKM. The CDR3 is 16 amino acids. The CDR3: CASSFPRRGDLYGYTF. The CDR3 DNA sequence: TGTGCCAGCAGTTTCCCGAGGAGGGGGGACCTCTATGGCTACACCTTC.

In this sample, this clonotype turned up many times. The V call is TRBV4-3, the J call TRBJ2-1, with 8 bases that match TRBD1. The J segment lost 6 bases and the V segment lost 1 base, leaving 8 bases of the junction unmatched. Germline V CDR1 and CDR2: LGHNA, YSLEER. This CDR3 has 16 amino acids. The chain's CDR3 is CASSQVPHTGGNEQFF. The DNA of the CDR3 is TGCGCCAGCAGCCAAGTACCTCACACAGGGGGCAATGAGCAGTTCTTC.

Notes on this clonotype: A much larger clone differs by one base, so this may be a read error. The chain links TRBV20-1 to TRBJ2-3, with D perhaps matching TRBD1 (5 bases). The CDR3 is 15 amino acids. Germline CDR1 and CDR2: DFQATT and SNEGSKA (reference sequence). The CDR3 sequence: CCAFPRGFITDTQYF. The CDR3 DNA reads as TGCTGTGCTTTCCCTAGGGGCTTTATCACAGATACGCAGTATTTT.

This clonotype appeared a few times. The chain joins TRBV20-1 to TRBJ2-1; tentatively, D is TRBD1 (7 bases). CDR3 length: 16 residues. Between the trimmed V and J ends, which lost 4 bases and 1 base, there was a span of 17 bases. Germline V gene sequence: CDR1 DFQATT, CDR2 SNEGSKA (reference sequence). The CDR3 DNA reads TGCAGTGCTAAAAACCAGGGGGGATCTTCCTACAATGAGCAGTTCTTC. Residues: CSAKNQGGSSYNEQFF.

This clonotype occurred many times. The chain is built from TRBV20-1 and TRBJ1-5; the D gene is possibly TRBD1 (5 bases). V shed 0 bases and J shed 3 bases, with 12 bases lying between them. This CDR3 is 15 amino acids long. Germline V gene sequence: CDR1 DFQATT, CDR2 SNEGSKA (reference sequence). In DNA, the CDR3 is TGCAGTGCTAGAGATCCGGGGACCTTCAATCAGCCCCAGCATTTT. It yields the protein CSARDPGTFNQPQHF.

This chain uses TRBV6-2 or TRBV6-3 with TRBJ2-7; TRBD2 is a possible D gene (5 bases). From germline, CDR1 is MNHEY and CDR2 SVGEGT. The V and J ends lost 5 bases and 5 bases respectively, with 13 bases between them. The CDR3 length is 13 residues. In DNA, the CDR3 is TGTGCCAGCAGTCCCCGCACTAGTAACGAGCAGTACTTC. Translated, it gives CASSPRTSNEQYF.

The chain combines TRBV6-5 with TRBJ2-7, with D possibly being TRBD1 or TRBD2 (6 bases each). Deletions cut 2 bases from V and 0 bases from J, with 8 bases between. Germline V lookup: CDR1 MNHEY, CDR2 SVGAGI. This CDR3 region has 14 residues. The CDR3 sequence is CASSYAGHSYEQYF. The CDR3 nucleotides are TGTGCCAGCAGTTACGCGGGACACTCCTACGAGCAGTACTTC.

This clonotype was seen ten or more times. The chain links TRBV28 to TRBJ2-7, with 9 bases identical to TRBD1. CDR1 is MDHEN and CDR2 is SYDVKM in the germline V gene. The junction had 5 bases not matched to a gene; V was cut back by 8 bases and J by 3 bases. The CDR3 has 13 amino acids. The CDR3 bases are TGTGCCAGCGACAGGGGGGACGTCTACGAGCAGTACTTC. Translated, it gives CASDRGDVYEQYF. The variable domain in full, completed from reference TRBV28 and TRBJ2-7, reads DVKVTQSSRYLVKRTGEKVFLECVQDMDHENMFWYRQDPGLGLRLIYFSYDVKMKEKGDIPEGYSVSREKKERFSLILESASTNQTSMYLCASDRGDVYEQYFGPGTRLTVT.

About this clonotype: A far larger clone is just one base off, so this is likely a read error. The rearrangement links TRBV28 to TRBJ1-6; D not certain. This CDR3 has 12 amino acids. Trimming stripped 5 bases from V and 11 bases from J, with 10 bases between. Per germline, CDR1 MDHEN and CDR2 SYDVKM. DNA of the CDR3: TGTGCCAGCAGTCTTGTCGATACACCCCTCCACTTT. Translation: CASSLVDTPLHF.